This is a list of T cell receptor beta chains from one sample in a study of T-cell reconstitution after alpha-beta-depleted transplantation in children. In TCRdb, the PCR reads were re-called with MiXCR into one record per CDR3 protein. The sample comprises roughly 220,000 distinct CDR3 sequences, approximately 8% of which are singletons, and about a third rests with the top ten. The sample here was PBMCs, mostly from graft donor cells, taken 360 days after TCRalphabeta/CD19-depleted stem cell transplant. These receptors were collected from a male patient between 2 and 10 years old who had a stem cell transplant for acute myeloid leukemia, so the T cells may come from the graft donor. Both conserved end residues are part of each CDR3. Each record gives: J gene, V gene, D gene, clone size, CDR3 protein, CDR3 DNA. The D gene is left open where the match is weak. Clone size is shown for a subset of rows, as once, few, many or a class of expanded clone.

j_gene: TRBJ2-5
v_gene: TRBV10-3
d_gene: -
abundance: many
CDR3aa: CAIGKEAWQETQYF
CDR3nt: TGTGCCATCGGGAAAGAAGCCTGGCAAGAGACCCAGTACTTC

j_gene: TRBJ1-3
v_gene: TRBV6-1
d_gene: -
abundance: few
CDR3aa: CASRGRSSGNTIYF
CDR3nt: TGTGCCAGCAGGGGACGTAGCTCTGGAAACACCATATATTTT

j_gene: TRBJ2-7
v_gene: TRBV6-1
d_gene: TRBD1
abundance: few
CDR3aa: CASSPRGQGSLYEQYF
CDR3nt: TGTGCCAGCAGCCCCAGGGGACAGGGGTCTCTCTACGAGCAGTACTTC

j_gene: TRBJ2-5
v_gene: TRBV7-9
d_gene: TRBD1
abundance: few
CDR3aa: CASSLNRGFDQETQYF
CDR3nt: TGTGCCAGCAGCTTAAACAGGGGCTTCGACCAAGAGACCCAGTACTTC

j_gene: TRBJ2-1
v_gene: TRBV29-1
d_gene: TRBD2
abundance: -
CDR3aa: CSVGGLAGGPGQFF
CDR3nt: TGCAGCGTTGGGGGACTAGCGGGAGGGCCGGGGCAGTTCTTC

j_gene: TRBJ2-3
v_gene: TRBV12-3/TRBV12-4
d_gene: -
abundance: many
CDR3aa: CASSSTPGYTDTQYF
CDR3nt: TGTGCCAGCAGTTCCACCCCGGGGTACACAGATACGCAGTATTTT

j_gene: TRBJ2-2
v_gene: TRBV4-3
d_gene: -
abundance: many
CDR3aa: CASSQFMNTGELFF
CDR3nt: TGCGCCAGCAGCCAATTCATGAACACCGGGGAGCTGTTTTTT

j_gene: TRBJ1-5
v_gene: TRBV5-1
d_gene: -
abundance: few
CDR3aa: CASSLSGVSNQPQHF
CDR3nt: TGCGCCAGCAGTCTCAGCGGGGTGAGCAATCAGCCCCAGCATTTT

j_gene: TRBJ2-2
v_gene: TRBV10-3
d_gene: -
abundance: few
CDR3aa: CAISESGAVNTGELFF
CDR3nt: TGTGCCATCAGTGAGTCGGGGGCCGTTAACACCGGGGAGCTGTTTTTT

j_gene: TRBJ1-4
v_gene: TRBV29-1
d_gene: -
abundance: few
CDR3aa: CSATGPTNEKLFF
CDR3nt: TGCAGCGCGACGGGACCGACTAATGAAAAACTGTTTTTT

j_gene: TRBJ2-5
v_gene: TRBV20-1
d_gene: -
abundance: few
CDR3aa: CSASGRGQETQYF
CDR3nt: TGCAGTGCTAGCGGGAGAGGCCAAGAGACCCAGTACTTC

j_gene: TRBJ2-5
v_gene: TRBV12-3/TRBV12-4
d_gene: -
abundance: -
CDR3aa: CASSFDPEETQYF
CDR3nt: TGTGCCAGCAGTTTCGACCCTGAAGAGACCCAGTACTTC

j_gene: TRBJ2-3
v_gene: TRBV5-1
d_gene: -
abundance: many
CDR3aa: CASRWDPLSDTQYF
CDR3nt: TGCGCCAGCAGGTGGGACCCCCTATCCGATACGCAGTATTTT

j_gene: TRBJ2-1
v_gene: TRBV2
d_gene: -
abundance: few
CDR3aa: CASEERVPYNEQFF
CDR3nt: TGTGCCAGCGAGGAGCGGGTCCCCTACAATGAGCAGTTCTTC

j_gene: TRBJ2-2
v_gene: TRBV9
d_gene: -
abundance: -
CDR3aa: CASSATGNTGELFF
CDR3nt: TGTGCCAGCAGCGCGACAGGGAACACCGGGGAGCTGTTTTTT

j_gene: TRBJ2-1
v_gene: TRBV29-1
d_gene: -
abundance: -
CDR3aa: CSVSGLPVPEGQFF
CDR3nt: TGCAGCGTTTCCGGACTACCGGTCCCTGAGGGGCAGTTCTTC

j_gene: TRBJ2-5
v_gene: TRBV20-1
d_gene: -
abundance: -
CDR3aa: CSARSGFETQYF
CDR3nt: TGCAGTGCTAGGTCGGGCTTTGAGACCCAGTACTTC

j_gene: TRBJ1-2
v_gene: TRBV27
d_gene: TRBD1
abundance: many
CDR3aa: CASSFQGADYGYTF
CDR3nt: TGTGCCAGCAGTTTCCAGGGGGCCGACTATGGCTACACCTTC

j_gene: TRBJ1-1
v_gene: TRBV29-1
d_gene: -
abundance: many
CDR3aa: CSVLNTGRSNTEAFF
CDR3nt: TGCAGCGTCCTTAATACGGGGCGATCGAACACTGAAGCTTTCTTT

j_gene: TRBJ2-3
v_gene: TRBV7-3
d_gene: -
abundance: many
CDR3aa: CASSLMGEDTQYF
CDR3nt: TGTGCCAGCAGCTTAATGGGGGAGGATACGCAGTATTTT

j_gene: TRBJ2-4
v_gene: TRBV15
d_gene: -
abundance: -
CDR3aa: CATSRGATNWGKNIQYF
CDR3nt: TGTGCCACCAGCAGAGGCGCGACCAACTGGGGCAAAAACATTCAGTACTTC

j_gene: TRBJ1-1
v_gene: TRBV10-3
d_gene: -
abundance: few
CDR3aa: CAITQEEGVTEAFF
CDR3nt: TGTGCCATCACCCAGGAGGAGGGGGTCACTGAAGCTTTCTTT

j_gene: TRBJ2-3
v_gene: TRBV7-9
d_gene: -
abundance: many
CDR3aa: CASSLAAGGYF
CDR3nt: TGTGCCAGCAGCTTAGCGGCAGGCGGGTATTTT

j_gene: TRBJ2-2
v_gene: TRBV5-1
d_gene: -
abundance: few
CDR3aa: CASSLSGYPTGELFF
CDR3nt: TGCGCCAGCAGCTTGAGTGGCTACCCCACCGGGGAGCTGTTTTTT

j_gene: TRBJ2-2
v_gene: TRBV7-2
d_gene: TRBD1
abundance: few
CDR3aa: CASSLQTGPGSGLFF
CDR3nt: TGTGCCAGCAGCTTACAGACAGGGCCCGGGTCCGGGCTGTTTTTT

j_gene: TRBJ2-7
v_gene: TRBV4-2
d_gene: TRBD1
abundance: many
CDR3aa: CASSQVEGQGAFEQYF
CDR3nt: TGTGCCAGCAGCCAAGTGGAAGGACAGGGGGCTTTCGAGCAGTACTTC

j_gene: TRBJ2-3
v_gene: TRBV5-1
d_gene: TRBD2
abundance: many
CDR3aa: CASSPSVSGRITQYF
CDR3nt: TGCGCCAGCAGCCCCTCGGTCAGCGGGAGGATCACGCAGTATTTT

j_gene: TRBJ2-3
v_gene: TRBV12-3/TRBV12-4
d_gene: -
abundance: -
CDR3aa: CASSLALGTDTQCF
CDR3nt: TGTGCCAGCAGTTTGGCCCTTGGCACAGATACGCAGTGTTTT

j_gene: TRBJ2-5
v_gene: TRBV5-1
d_gene: -
abundance: few
CDR3aa: CASSLTDEETQYF
CDR3nt: TGCGCCAGCAGCTTGACAGACGAGGAGACCCAGTACTTC

j_gene: TRBJ2-2
v_gene: TRBV5-1
d_gene: -
abundance: -
CDR3aa: CASSLARGLTLNTGELFF
CDR3nt: TGCGCCAGCAGCTTGGCGAGGGGCCTTACTCTGAACACCGGGGAGCTGTTTTTT

j_gene: TRBJ2-3
v_gene: TRBV7-3
d_gene: -
abundance: few
CDR3aa: CASSRSGLHEDTQYF
CDR3nt: TGTGCCAGCAGCAGGAGCGGACTGCACGAGGATACGCAGTATTTT

j_gene: TRBJ2-5
v_gene: TRBV20-1
d_gene: TRBD2
abundance: -
CDR3aa: CSAPHLLAGGETQYF
CDR3nt: TGCAGTGCTCCTCACCTACTAGCGGGAGGGGAGACCCAGTACTTC

j_gene: TRBJ1-5
v_gene: TRBV21-1
d_gene: -
abundance: few
CDR3aa: CASSTRGPSQPQHF
CDR3nt: TGTGCCAGCAGCACCAGGGGCCCAAGCCAGCCCCAGCATTTT

j_gene: TRBJ2-7
v_gene: TRBV5-1
d_gene: -
abundance: few
CDR3aa: CASSAPGRPSYEQYF
CDR3nt: TGCGCCAGCAGCGCGCCGGGACGGCCCTCCTACGAGCAGTACTTC

j_gene: TRBJ2-2
v_gene: TRBV5-1
d_gene: TRBD1
abundance: few
CDR3aa: CASSLQGETGELFF
CDR3nt: TGCGCCAGCAGCTTGCAGGGGGAAACCGGGGAGCTGTTTTTT

j_gene: TRBJ2-4
v_gene: TRBV5-1
d_gene: TRBD1
abundance: many
CDR3aa: CASSFRDREDIQYF
CDR3nt: TGCGCCAGCAGCTTTCGGGACAGGGAGGACATTCAGTACTTC

j_gene: TRBJ2-1
v_gene: TRBV6-1
d_gene: -
abundance: many
CDR3aa: CASTHKRWIYNEQFF
CDR3nt: TGTGCCAGCACTCATAAAAGGTGGATTTACAATGAGCAGTTCTTC

j_gene: TRBJ2-1
v_gene: TRBV20-1
d_gene: TRBD2
abundance: many
CDR3aa: CSARTSGLSYNEQFF
CDR3nt: TGCAGTGCCAGGACTAGCGGTCTCTCCTACAATGAGCAGTTCTTC

j_gene: TRBJ2-1
v_gene: TRBV20-1
d_gene: TRBD2
abundance: many
CDR3aa: CSASLAGGGSNEQFF
CDR3nt: TGCAGTGCTAGCCTAGCGGGAGGTGGGTCCAATGAGCAGTTCTTC

j_gene: TRBJ1-2
v_gene: TRBV20-1
d_gene: -
abundance: -
CDR3aa: CSARAGGEVGYTF
CDR3nt: TGCAGTGCTAGAGCCGGGGGCGAGGTCGGATACACCTTC

j_gene: TRBJ2-1
v_gene: TRBV5-1
d_gene: TRBD1
abundance: many
CDR3aa: CASTADRSSYNEQFF
CDR3nt: TGCGCCAGTACCGCGGACAGGAGCTCCTACAATGAGCAGTTCTTC

j_gene: TRBJ2-3
v_gene: TRBV4-1
d_gene: -
abundance: -
CDR3aa: CASSQDGGTSITDTQYF
CDR3nt: TGCGCCAGCAGCCAAGATGGAGGCACCTCCATCACAGATACGCAGTATTTT

j_gene: TRBJ2-1
v_gene: TRBV12-3/TRBV12-4
d_gene: -
abundance: -
CDR3aa: CASSFVRVNEQFF
CDR3nt: TGTGCCAGCAGTTTTGTGCGGGTCAATGAGCAGTTCTTC

j_gene: TRBJ1-2
v_gene: TRBV12-3/TRBV12-4
d_gene: -
abundance: many
CDR3aa: CASSLGQRVNYGYTF
CDR3nt: TGTGCCAGCAGTTTAGGACAGAGAGTTAACTATGGCTACACCTTC

j_gene: TRBJ2-3
v_gene: TRBV7-9
d_gene: TRBD2
abundance: many
CDR3aa: CASRAPSGGTDTQYF
CDR3nt: TGTGCCAGCAGGGCGCCTAGCGGGGGGACAGATACGCAGTATTTT

j_gene: TRBJ2-1
v_gene: TRBV12-3/TRBV12-4
d_gene: TRBD2
abundance: few
CDR3aa: CASSDQRTSGITYNEQFF
CDR3nt: TGTGCCAGCAGTGACCAGCGGACTAGCGGGATCACCTACAATGAGCAGTTCTTC

j_gene: TRBJ1-5
v_gene: TRBV6-1
d_gene: -
abundance: few
CDR3aa: CASSGGRYQPQHF
CDR3nt: TGTGCCAGCAGTGGAGGACGGTATCAGCCCCAGCATTTT

j_gene: TRBJ2-1
v_gene: TRBV5-5
d_gene: TRBD2
abundance: many
CDR3aa: CASSFLAGVIYNEQFF
CDR3nt: TGTGCCAGCAGCTTCTTAGCGGGAGTTATCTACAATGAGCAGTTCTTC

j_gene: TRBJ1-1
v_gene: TRBV12-3/TRBV12-4
d_gene: -
abundance: many
CDR3aa: CASSLPEAGGPVSEAFF
CDR3nt: TGTGCCAGCAGTTTACCCGAGGCAGGAGGGCCGGTCTCTGAAGCTTTCTTT

j_gene: TRBJ2-1
v_gene: TRBV24-1
d_gene: TRBD1
abundance: -
CDR3aa: CATSDSRTGRNEQFF
CDR3nt: TGTGCCACCAGTGATTCCAGGACAGGGCGGAATGAGCAGTTCTTC

j_gene: TRBJ2-1
v_gene: TRBV25-1
d_gene: -
abundance: -
CDR3aa: CASSEYPDVLAGDEQFF
CDR3nt: TGTGCCAGCAGTGAATATCCGGATGTCCTAGCCGGGGATGAGCAGTTCTTC

j_gene: TRBJ2-2
v_gene: TRBV12-3/TRBV12-4
d_gene: TRBD1
abundance: many
CDR3aa: CASSRQGVTGELFF
CDR3nt: TGTGCCAGCAGCCGACAGGGAGTCACCGGGGAGCTGTTTTTT

j_gene: TRBJ2-2
v_gene: TRBV12-5
d_gene: TRBD1
abundance: -
CDR3aa: CASGWKQGRRTGELFF
CDR3nt: TGTGCTAGTGGTTGGAAACAGGGGCGGCGCACCGGGGAGCTGTTTTTT

j_gene: TRBJ2-1
v_gene: TRBV7-2
d_gene: TRBD2
abundance: many
CDR3aa: CASSNRLAGGFDNEQFF
CDR3nt: TGTGCCAGCAGCAACCGACTAGCGGGAGGTTTCGACAATGAGCAGTTCTTC